The 4 T cell receptor beta chains in this list originate from one sample, sequenced in a study of T cells in Graves' hyperthyroidism and ophthalmopathy (dated by TCRdb to between 2017 and 2020). Library preparation employed multiplex PCR. Instrument used: Illumina HiSeq 2000. TCR beta CDR3 regions were amplified from RNA transcripts. The first round of RT-PCR for the TCR CDR3 was performed with the HTBI primer set and the Qiagen OneStep RT-PCR kit. TCRdb reworked the public reads: Q25 trimming with fastp, MiXCR clone assembly, productive beta chains retained. Records with the same CDR3 protein are collapsed into one entry carrying the most frequent genes and DNA. Within this sample are about 640,000 distinct CDR3 sequences, with about 15% of them counted one time only. The ten top clones hold around an eighth of the sample. Sequencing was carried out using blood. These receptor sequences come from a woman in her 50s with Graves' ophthalmopathy.

This clonotype was found a few times. This chain joins TRBV6-2 or TRBV6-3 and TRBJ1-5, with a possible D match to TRBD1 (5 bases). The CDR3 has 14 amino acids. V gave up 5 bases and J gave up 5 bases, with 13 bases separating them. The germline V gene encodes CDR1 MNHEY and CDR2 SVGEGT. Here the CDR3 DNA reads TGTGCCAGCAGTGCCCGGTTAGGGGATCAGCCCCAGCATTTT. This translates into CASSARLGDQPQHF.

As DNA, the CDR3 is TGTGCCACCAGCTGGGTTCGGATCACCGGGGAGCTGTTTTTT. It specifies CATSWVRITGELFF. The chain uses TRBV15 and TRBJ2-2, with D unclear. Germline-derived CDR1 and CDR2 are LNHNV and YYDKDF (reference sequence). The length of the CDR3 is 14 residues. V lost 5 bases and J lost 4, with 11 bases in between.

As to this clonotype: This clone may be a read error of a much larger clone one base away. The V call is TRBV6-1, the J call TRBJ1-5, with D unclear. Germline V gene lookup returns CDR1 MNHNS and CDR2 SASEGT. The CDR3 covers 17 residues. CDR3 sequence (DNA): TGTCCCAGCAGGACCCCTCGGGAACCTATTAGCAATCAGCCCCAGCATTTT. The encoded protein is CPSRTPREPISNQPQHF.

This clonotype was picked up many times. The chain joins TRBV7-9 to TRBJ2-3; 7 nucleotides align to TRBD2. Germline lookup yields CDR1 SEHNR and CDR2 FQNEAQ (reference sequence). With V trimmed by 2 bases and J by 6 bases, 11 bases remained unmatched. The CDR3 is 16 amino acids. CDR3 loop: CASSLSQVGGLDTQYF. CDR3 DNA: TGTGCCAGCAGCTTATCGCAGGTGGGAGGGCTGGATACGCAGTATTTT.